This T cell receptor beta chain was sequenced in a study of regulatory T cells in long-lasting Graves disease. The overall study: Persistence in Graves' disease denoted antithyroid drug use beyond 5 years alongside positive TSH receptor antibodies.

Time point denoted: persistent/refractory GD, antithyroid drugs over 5 years with positive TRAb. Extracted RNA from PBMCs served as the source of the TCR library. There are 13 residues in the CDR3. The V end lost 8 bases, the J end lost 10 bases, and 15 bases lay between the germline ends. This clonotype was observed a few times. The authors built TCR beta libraries using iRepertoire HTBI primers and Arm-PCR of CDR3 regions. TCRdb re-derived calls from the multiplex PCR reads in MiXCR, one entry per CDR3 protein. This sample has roughly 500,000 distinct CDR3 sequences; about 22% occur once, and the top ten carry more than 6%.

This receptor was taken from a female donor with Graves disease. The chain is built from TRBV12-3 or TRBV12-4 and TRBJ1-6, with D maybe TRBD1 (6 bases). The source was peripheral blood mononuclear cells (PBMCs), collected when the disease was refractory, from a patient treated with antithyroid drugs. This CDR3 reads CASSSGGRSPLHF. DNA for the CDR3: TGTGCCAGCTCGAGCGGGGGCAGGTCACCCCTCCACTTT.